The source of this T cell receptor (beta chain) is a study of blood T cell repertoires in COVID-19. Generated by immunoSEQ multiplex PCR, the TCRdb table keeps only in-frame clones and is missing some. The table records approximately 140,000 clones, roughly 80% of them present only once. CDR1 and CDR2 from the germline V gene are LNHDA and SQIVND (reference sequence). Trimming stripped 7 bases from V and 4 bases from J, with 19 bases between. This CDR3 is built from 15 residues. This chain connects TRBV19 to TRBJ1-2, with D maybe TRBD1 (5 bases). The receptor comes from a human donor with acute or convalescent COVID-19. The donor label of this sample is uncertain. Input material: peripheral blood. The CDR3 DNA reads as TGTGCCAGTAACCCTCGCCCTCGGGGGGGCTATGGCTACACCTTC. Residues: CASNPRPRGGYGYTF.